The 8 T cell receptor beta chains below were found in one sample sequenced in a study of T cells in Graves' hyperthyroidism and ophthalmopathy. The source material, RNA transcripts, was used to amplify TCR beta CDR3 regions. The HTBI primer set served for first-round RT-PCR of the TCR CDR3. Using its own MiXCR run on the multiplex PCR reads, TCRdb lists one record per CDR3 protein. The repertoire holds almost 600,000 distinct CDR3 sequences, with around 13% as singletons. The material sequenced was blood. These TCRs come from a woman aged 25 to 45 with Graves' hyperthyroidism that later progressed to Graves' ophthalmopathy.

This clonotype was seen many times. The rearrangement joins TRBV28 to TRBJ1-2; tentatively, D is TRBD1 (5 bases). The CDR3 has 13 residues. V dropped 9 bases and J dropped 8 bases, with 19 bases sitting between them. Germline CDR1 MDHEN, CDR2 SYDVKM. As DNA, the CDR3 is TGTGCCAGTTCGCGGGCAGGGCGGCGGGGCTACACCTTC. It yields the protein CASSRAGRRGYTF.

There are many counts of this clonotype. The chain combines TRBV29-1 with TRBJ1-1, with D perhaps matching TRBD1 (5 bases). Germline V gene sequence: CDR1 SQVTM, CDR2 ANQGSEA. This CDR3 region has 13 residues. Trimming removed 7 bases at V and 5 bases at J, with 17 bases between. The CDR3 is CSAYVVEGTEAFF. Written as DNA, the CDR3 is TGCAGCGCTTATGTCGTAGAGGGGACTGAAGCTTTCTTT.

This clonotype was detected ten times or more. J is TRBJ1-3 and V is TRBV12-3 or TRBV12-4, with D perhaps matching TRBD1 (5 bases). V lost 6 bases, J lost 0 bases, and 9 bases lay in between. CDR3 length equals 14 residues. CDR3 protein: CASSKTDSGNTIYF. The CDR3 DNA reads as TGTGCCAGCAGCAAGACAGACTCTGGAAACACCATATATTTT.

This clonotype was picked up many times. V and J are TRBV2 and TRBJ1-1, with 7 bases matching TRBD1. J was trimmed by 8 bases and V by 5 bases; bases with no gene match: 2. The CDR3 runs to 11 residues. Germline values: CDR1 SNHLY, CDR2 FYNNEI. The DNA of the CDR3 is TGTGCCAGCAGTCCACAGGGGGAAGCTTTCTTT. Translated, it gives CASSPQGEAFF.

This clonotype was recorded a few times. The rearrangement joins TRBV4-1 to TRBJ2-7; 11 nucleotides line up with TRBD1. Trimming at V came to 0 bases and at J to 6 bases, leaving 7 bases not matched to a gene. The CDR3 sequence is 16 residues long. Germline lookup yields CDR1 MGHRA and CDR2 YSYEKL. In DNA form, the CDR3 reads TGCGCCAGCAGCCAAGATCCTACGGGACAGGGGGTCGAGCAGTACTTC. This encodes CASSQDPTGQGVEQYF.

This clonotype turned up a few times. The chain uses TRBV3-1 and TRBJ2-5; D is unclear. This CDR3 contains 15 residues. Germline CDR1 and CDR2: LGHDT and YNNKEL (reference sequence). V was pared by 0 bases and J by 5 bases, with 13 bases between. The CDR3 DNA reads TGTGCCAGCAGCCAAGAGGGCGGCAGTTCGGAGACCCAGTACTTC. Residues: CASSQEGGSSETQYF.

The V gene is TRBV2, the J gene TRBJ2-7, with 11 bases that match TRBD2. This CDR3 comprises 15 residues. Germline CDR1 is SNHLY and CDR2 is FYNNEI. With 4 bases clipped from V and 7 bases from J, the junction kept 9 bases outside the gene matches. For the CDR3, the DNA is TGTGCCAGCAGTGTTAAAACTAGCGGGGGCTCGGAGCAGTACTTC. This codes for CASSVKTSGGSEQYF.

The chain joins TRBV3-1 to TRBJ2-2, with 13 bases lining up with TRBD2. Germline CDR1 is LGHDT and CDR2 is YNNKEL (reference sequence). CDR3 length: 17 residues. Trimming removed 1 base from V and 5 bases from J; junction bases left unmatched: 4. The CDR3: CASSQATSGRWTGELFF. The CDR3 coding sequence is TGTGCCAGCAGCCAAGCGACTAGCGGGAGGTGGACCGGGGAGCTGTTTTTT.